The sequence of this TCR beta chain was determined in a study of regulatory T cells in long-lasting Graves disease. Regarding the study as a whole: Persistent disease exhibited a predilection for TRBV28, TRBJ1-2 and TRBJ2-5.

To make TCR beta libraries, researchers used iRepertoire HTBI primers and Arm-PCR of CDR3 regions. TCRdb fed the multiplex PCR reads into MiXCR, producing one record per CDR3 protein. The sample lists approximately 470,000 distinct CDR3 sequences, roughly 20% occurring once. Time point meaning: persistent/refractory GD, antithyroid drugs over 5 years with positive TRAb. Extracted PBMC RNA gave rise to the TCR library. This clonotype was detected a few times. Its antigen is undetermined. CDR3 length: 13 residues. The V gene's germline CDR1 is SGHTA and CDR2 FQGNSA. V was pared by 3 bases and J by 4 bases, with 7 bases between.

This TCR derives from a female donor with Graves disease. This sample comprised peripheral blood mononuclear cells (PBMCs), obtained when the disease was refractory, from a patient treated with antithyroid drugs. The V gene is TRBV7-2, the J gene TRBJ2-1; TRBD2 is a possible D gene (5 bases). The CDR3 loop is CASSFDYYNEQFF. CDR3 sequence (DNA): TGTGCCAGCAGCTTTGACTATTACAATGAGCAGTTCTTC.